A selection of T cell receptor beta chains follows, all from one sample in a study of blood T cells in healthy people across ages. TCRdb ran MiXCR on the 5' RACE reads and lists one entry per CDR3 protein. This sample has hundreds of thousands of distinct CDR3 sequences; about a third occur once, and the top ten carry approximately 15%. The sequencing sample was made of blood. The origin of the receptors is a woman aged 80 or older in good health. Each CDR3 is given with its conserved first and last residue. Each record gives: J gene, D gene, clone size, V gene, CDR3 protein, CDR3 DNA. A D gene is named only where the DNA matches it firmly. Some rows have no size entry. The others give once, few or many, or a class for an expanded clone.

j_gene: TRBJ2-3; d_gene: TRBD2; abundance: .; v_gene: TRBV9; CDR3aa: CASSVTGLADTQYF; CDR3nt: TGTGCCAGCAGCGTGACCGGACTAGCAGATACGCAGTATTTT
j_gene: TRBJ2-1; d_gene: .; abundance: many; v_gene: TRBV6-2/TRBV6-3; CDR3aa: CASSLSGAGGDEQFF; CDR3nt: TGTGCCAGCAGTCTCTCAGGCGCAGGAGGAGATGAGCAGTTCTTC
j_gene: TRBJ1-1; d_gene: TRBD1; abundance: few; v_gene: TRBV19; CDR3aa: CATDRGLNTEAFF; CDR3nt: TGTGCCACGGACAGGGGCCTGAACACTGAAGCTTTCTTT
j_gene: TRBJ2-7; d_gene: TRBD2; abundance: many; v_gene: TRBV5-1; CDR3aa: CASSHRAGGLNEQYF; CDR3nt: TGCGCCAGCAGCCACAGAGCGGGGGGACTCAACGAGCAGTACTTC
j_gene: TRBJ2-2; d_gene: TRBD2; abundance: .; v_gene: TRBV7-2; CDR3aa: CASSLNLAGALSKSGELFF; CDR3nt: TGTGCCAGCAGCTTAAATTTAGCGGGAGCCCTCTCTAAGTCCGGGGAGCTGTTTTTT
j_gene: TRBJ1-2; d_gene: TRBD1; abundance: many; v_gene: TRBV5-1; CDR3aa: CASSLEGQGAGYTF; CDR3nt: TGCGCCAGCAGCTTGGAGGGACAGGGAGCGGGCTACACCTTC
j_gene: TRBJ2-2; d_gene: .; abundance: few; v_gene: TRBV9; CDR3aa: CASSVEGGDTGELFF; CDR3nt: TGTGCCAGCAGCGTAGAAGGGGGGGACACCGGGGAGCTGTTTTTT
j_gene: TRBJ1-1; d_gene: .; abundance: many; v_gene: TRBV7-2; CDR3aa: CASTLSRTARAGAFF; CDR3nt: TGTGCCAGCACCCTTTCTAGGACAGCCCGGGCCGGAGCTTTCTTT
j_gene: TRBJ1-6; d_gene: .; abundance: .; v_gene: TRBV12-3/TRBV12-4; CDR3aa: CASSLFPGEPPLHF; CDR3nt: TGTGCCAGCAGTTTATTTCCAGGGGAACCACCCCTCCACTTT
j_gene: TRBJ2-5; d_gene: .; abundance: many; v_gene: TRBV20-1; CDR3aa: CSAQLSGQETQYF; CDR3nt: TGCAGTGCTCAACTTAGCGGCCAAGAGACCCAGTACTTC
j_gene: TRBJ2-7; d_gene: TRBD2; abundance: many; v_gene: TRBV4-2; CDR3aa: CASSQPGLAGGPAEQYF; CDR3nt: TGTGCCAGCAGCCAGCCGGGACTAGCGGGGGGGCCTGCCGAGCAGTACTTC
j_gene: TRBJ1-4; d_gene: .; abundance: once; v_gene: TRBV28; CDR3aa: CASSLVSFPNEKLFF; CDR3nt: TGTGCCAGCAGCCTTGTTTCCTTCCCTAATGAAAAACTGTTTTTT
j_gene: TRBJ1-6; d_gene: .; abundance: many; v_gene: TRBV10-3; CDR3aa: CAIGTNSPLHF; CDR3nt: TGTGCCATCGGGACGAATTCACCCCTCCACTTT
j_gene: TRBJ2-1; d_gene: .; abundance: .; v_gene: TRBV18; CDR3aa: CTSSPEKGGYNEQFF; CDR3nt: TGTACCAGCTCACCAGAAAAGGGGGGATACAATGAGCAGTTCTTC
j_gene: TRBJ1-2; d_gene: .; abundance: many; v_gene: TRBV27; CDR3aa: CASSPNGRTNYGYTF; CDR3nt: TGTGCCAGCAGTCCGAACGGACGGACTAACTATGGCTACACCTTC
j_gene: TRBJ2-3; d_gene: TRBD1; abundance: .; v_gene: TRBV10-3; CDR3aa: CAIWTGGQTDTQYF; CDR3nt: TGTGCCATCTGGACAGGGGGTCAGACAGATACGCAGTATTTT
j_gene: TRBJ1-6; d_gene: TRBD1; abundance: many; v_gene: TRBV20-1; CDR3aa: CSAGDRKSPNSPLHF; CDR3nt: TGCAGTGCTGGGGACAGAAAGAGCCCGAATTCACCCCTCCACTTT
j_gene: TRBJ2-5; d_gene: .; abundance: many; v_gene: TRBV20-1; CDR3aa: CSARDFRGENQETQYF; CDR3nt: TGCAGTGCTAGAGATTTTAGGGGCGAGAACCAAGAGACCCAGTACTTC
j_gene: TRBJ1-4; d_gene: .; abundance: .; v_gene: TRBV2; CDR3aa: CASTVGRATNEKLFF; CDR3nt: TGTGCCAGCACCGTGGGTCGGGCAACTAATGAAAAACTGTTTTTT
j_gene: TRBJ2-3; d_gene: .; abundance: .; v_gene: TRBV12-3/TRBV12-4; CDR3aa: CASSDRVSADTQYF; CDR3nt: TGTGCCAGCAGTGACCGAGTGAGCGCAGATACGCAGTATTTT
j_gene: TRBJ2-3; d_gene: .; abundance: many; v_gene: TRBV7-2; CDR3aa: CASSVTSTDTQYF; CDR3nt: TGTGCCAGCAGCGTAACTAGCACAGATACGCAGTATTTT
j_gene: TRBJ1-4; d_gene: TRBD1; abundance: .; v_gene: TRBV15; CDR3aa: CATSRLDRGKEKLFF; CDR3nt: TGTGCCACCAGCAGACTGGACAGGGGAAAGGAAAAACTGTTTTTT
j_gene: TRBJ2-5; d_gene: TRBD1; abundance: many; v_gene: TRBV6-5; CDR3aa: CASTHGQGIKTQYF; CDR3nt: TGTGCCAGCACCCATGGACAGGGGATTAAGACCCAGTACTTC
j_gene: TRBJ2-3; d_gene: TRBD1; abundance: .; v_gene: TRBV12-3/TRBV12-4; CDR3aa: CASSPGTVVRTDTQYF; CDR3nt: TGTGCCAGCAGTCCCGGGACAGTAGTGAGAACAGATACGCAGTATTTT
j_gene: TRBJ1-1; d_gene: TRBD1; abundance: few; v_gene: TRBV10-3; CDR3aa: CAISGKGGTGGENTEAFF; CDR3nt: TGTGCCATCAGTGGAAAGGGAGGGACAGGGGGAGAGAACACTGAAGCTTTCTTT
j_gene: TRBJ2-1; d_gene: .; abundance: .; v_gene: TRBV15; CDR3aa: CATSTGGRVNTEQFF; CDR3nt: TGTGCCACCAGCACTGGGGGGCGCGTCAATACTGAGCAGTTCTTC
j_gene: TRBJ2-5; d_gene: TRBD2; abundance: many; v_gene: TRBV5-5; CDR3aa: CASSLRPAGAFWETQYF; CDR3nt: TGTGCCAGCAGCCTTCGCCCAGCGGGGGCCTTTTGGGAGACCCAGTACTTC
j_gene: TRBJ2-5; d_gene: TRBD1; abundance: many; v_gene: TRBV5-5; CDR3aa: CATAQGARETQYF; CDR3nt: TGTGCCACTGCCCAGGGGGCTCGGGAGACCCAGTACTTC
j_gene: TRBJ2-3; d_gene: TRBD2; abundance: .; v_gene: TRBV7-2; CDR3aa: CASSLVGASGTRDTQYF; CDR3nt: TGTGCCAGCAGCTTAGTAGGGGCTAGCGGAACGAGGGATACGCAGTATTTT
j_gene: TRBJ2-4; d_gene: TRBD1; abundance: many; v_gene: TRBV2; CDR3aa: CASRTAGGIAKNIQYF; CDR3nt: TGTGCCAGCAGAACGGCAGGGGGCATAGCCAAAAACATTCAGTACTTC
j_gene: TRBJ1-5; d_gene: .; abundance: .; v_gene: TRBV30; CDR3aa: CAWSVSRGPYSNQPQHF; CDR3nt: TGTGCCTGGAGTGTCTCCAGGGGCCCCTATAGCAATCAGCCCCAGCATTTT
j_gene: TRBJ1-4; d_gene: .; abundance: few; v_gene: TRBV20-1; CDR3aa: CSAPNGGYEKLFF; CDR3nt: TGCAGTGCCCCAAACGGAGGTTACGAAAAACTGTTTTTT
j_gene: TRBJ1-4; d_gene: .; abundance: few; v_gene: TRBV20-1; CDR3aa: CSARQLGSTNEKLFF; CDR3nt: TGCAGTGCTAGACAGTTGGGTTCAACTAATGAAAAACTGTTTTTT
j_gene: TRBJ2-1; d_gene: .; abundance: many; v_gene: TRBV5-1; CDR3aa: CASGTVDEQFF; CDR3nt: TGCGCCAGTGGGACGGTAGATGAGCAGTTCTTC
j_gene: TRBJ2-1; d_gene: TRBD1; abundance: .; v_gene: TRBV12-3/TRBV12-4; CDR3aa: CASSTRDSQPNEQFF; CDR3nt: TGTGCCAGCAGTACACGGGACAGTCAGCCCAATGAGCAGTTCTTC
j_gene: TRBJ1-5; d_gene: TRBD1; abundance: .; v_gene: TRBV27; CDR3aa: CASSFVTGGRSNQPQHF; CDR3nt: TGTGCCAGCAGTTTTGTGACAGGGGGACGTAGCAATCAGCCCCAGCATTTT
j_gene: TRBJ2-7; d_gene: TRBD2; abundance: few; v_gene: TRBV5-1; CDR3aa: CASSFRGGETRYF; CDR3nt: TGCGCCAGCAGCTTCCGCGGGGGAGAGACCCGGTACTTC
j_gene: TRBJ1-2; d_gene: .; abundance: few; v_gene: TRBV7-9; CDR3aa: CASSLLSSGGYGYTF; CDR3nt: TGTGCCAGCAGCTTACTTTCTTCGGGGGGGTATGGCTACACCTTC
j_gene: TRBJ2-7; d_gene: TRBD2; abundance: many; v_gene: TRBV5-6; CDR3aa: CASSRRLAGGPRSYEQYF; CDR3nt: TGTGCCAGCAGCCGGAGACTAGCGGGGGGGCCGAGATCCTACGAGCAGTACTTC
j_gene: TRBJ2-7; d_gene: .; abundance: .; v_gene: TRBV7-8; CDR3aa: CASSRVEGRTEQYF; CDR3nt: TGTGCCAGCAGCCGGGTGGAGGGCCGTACCGAGCAGTACTTC
j_gene: TRBJ1-5; d_gene: .; abundance: few; v_gene: TRBV30; CDR3aa: CAWSTRTDWQPQHF; CDR3nt: TGTGCCTGGAGTACCCGGACAGATTGGCAGCCCCAGCATTTT
j_gene: TRBJ1-3; d_gene: TRBD1; abundance: .; v_gene: TRBV29-1; CDR3aa: CSVTKTTGGSGNTIYF; CDR3nt: TGCAGCGTGACTAAAACGACAGGGGGCTCTGGAAACACCATATATTTT
j_gene: TRBJ1-1; d_gene: TRBD1; abundance: .; v_gene: TRBV6-1; CDR3aa: CASSELTGVITEAFF; CDR3nt: TGTGCCAGCAGTGAACTGACAGGGGTAATCACTGAAGCTTTCTTT
j_gene: TRBJ2-2; d_gene: .; abundance: .; v_gene: TRBV20-1; CDR3aa: CSARDPTRATGELFF; CDR3nt: TGCAGTGCTAGAGATCCAACCAGGGCCACCGGGGAGCTGTTTTTT
j_gene: TRBJ2-3; d_gene: .; abundance: many; v_gene: TRBV30; CDR3aa: CAWRPGPFGDTQYF; CDR3nt: TGTGCCTGGAGGCCTGGACCCTTCGGAGATACGCAGTATTTT
j_gene: TRBJ2-2; d_gene: .; abundance: .; v_gene: TRBV12-3/TRBV12-4; CDR3aa: CASSFSTTNTGELFF; CDR3nt: TGTGCCAGCAGTTTCTCCACGACGAACACCGGGGAGCTGTTTTTT